The sequence of this TCR beta chain was determined in a study of cytomegalovirus exposure and HLA in healthy donors. TCRdb's table, derived via immunoSEQ multiplex PCR, lists solely in-frame clones and lacks some. Of roughly 180,000 clones in the sample, about 89% were seen once. General study points: The study put 150 or so TCR beta chains on its list as cytomegalovirus-associated. Diagnosis of cytomegalovirus status made by the classifier reportedly showed high specificity and sensitivity. The tendency of first-cohort TCR clusters to co-occur in the 90 to 150 validation repertoires was the finding of a later analysis.

Trimming cost V 3 bases and J 1 base, with 12 bases left between them. The germline gives CDR1 MNHEY, CDR2 SMNVEV (reference sequence). The CDR3 sequence is 15 residues long. This clone has only one observation. What it binds is unknown. The gene calls are TRBV27 and TRBJ2-5, with D possibly TRBD1 on 6 matching bases. The sequencing sample was made of PBMCs. The TCR comes from a man aged 25-45 years in good health and CMV-seropositive. DNA of the CDR3: TGTGCCAGCAGTTTTCGTCAGGGGCTCCAAGAGACCCAGTACTTC. This gives the protein CASSFRQGLQETQYF.